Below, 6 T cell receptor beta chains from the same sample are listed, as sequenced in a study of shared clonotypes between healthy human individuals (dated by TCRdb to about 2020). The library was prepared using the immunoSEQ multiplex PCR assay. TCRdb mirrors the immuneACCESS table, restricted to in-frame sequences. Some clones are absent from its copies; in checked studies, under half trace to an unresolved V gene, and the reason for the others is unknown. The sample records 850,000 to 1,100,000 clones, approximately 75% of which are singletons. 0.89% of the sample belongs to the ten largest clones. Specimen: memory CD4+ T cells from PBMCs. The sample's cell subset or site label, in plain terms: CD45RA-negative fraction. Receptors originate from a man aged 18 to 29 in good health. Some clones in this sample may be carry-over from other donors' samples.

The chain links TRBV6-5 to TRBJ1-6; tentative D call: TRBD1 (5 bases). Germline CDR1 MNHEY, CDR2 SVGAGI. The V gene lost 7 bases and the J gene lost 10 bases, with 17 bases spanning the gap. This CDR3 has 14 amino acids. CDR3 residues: CASKVDRSESPLHF. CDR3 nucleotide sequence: TGTGCCAGCAAAGTTGACAGATCAGAATCACCCCTCCACTTT.

The DNA for the CDR3 is TGTGCCAGTAGCCTAATTGGTGGACAGTACAATGAGCAGTTCTTC. This translates into CASSLIGGQYNEQFF. The chain joins TRBV19 to TRBJ2-1, with TRBD1 as a possible D gene (6 bases). V was pared by 6 bases and J by 4 bases, with 16 bases between. This CDR3 is 15 amino acids long. Germline loops: CDR1 LNHDA, CDR2 SQIVND (reference sequence). The complete variable domain, with remaining parts taken from reference TRBV19 and TRBJ2-1, reads DGGITQSPKYLFRKEGQNVTLSCEQNLNHDAMYWYRQDPGQGLRLIYYSQIVNDFQKGDIAEGYSVSREKKESFPLTVTSAQKNPTAFYLCASSLIGGQYNEQFFGPGTRLTVL.

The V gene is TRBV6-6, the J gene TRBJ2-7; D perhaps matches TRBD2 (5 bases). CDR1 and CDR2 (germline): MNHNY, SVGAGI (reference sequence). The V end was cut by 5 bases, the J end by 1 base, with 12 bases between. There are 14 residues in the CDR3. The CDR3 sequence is CASSIPGNSYEQYF. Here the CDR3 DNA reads TGTGCCAGCAGTATACCCGGGAATTCCTACGAGCAGTACTTC.

The CDR3 nucleotides are TGCGCCAGCAGCTCTAATAGGGGTGAGCAGTTCTTC. This gives the protein CASSSNRGEQFF. The chain uses TRBV5-1 and TRBJ2-1; a weak D match, TRBD1 (5 bases). CDR3 size: 12 residues. Germline CDR1 reads SGHRS; CDR2 reads YFSETQ. V lost 3 bases to trimming and J lost 9 bases, with 10 bases between them.

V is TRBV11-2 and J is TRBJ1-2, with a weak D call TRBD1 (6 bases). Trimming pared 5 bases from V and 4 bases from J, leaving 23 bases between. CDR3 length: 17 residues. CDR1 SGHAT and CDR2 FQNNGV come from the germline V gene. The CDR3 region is CASSPRPPRGGGYGYTF. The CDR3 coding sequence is TGTGCCAGCAGCCCGAGGCCCCCCAGGGGCGGCGGCTATGGCTACACCTTC. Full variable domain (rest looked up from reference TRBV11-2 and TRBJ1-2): EAGVAQSPRYKIIEKRQSVAFWCNPISGHATLYWYQQILGQGPKLLIQFQNNGVVDDSQLPKDRFSAERLKGVDSTLKIQPAKLEDSAVYLCASSPRPPRGGGYGYTFGSGTRLTVV.

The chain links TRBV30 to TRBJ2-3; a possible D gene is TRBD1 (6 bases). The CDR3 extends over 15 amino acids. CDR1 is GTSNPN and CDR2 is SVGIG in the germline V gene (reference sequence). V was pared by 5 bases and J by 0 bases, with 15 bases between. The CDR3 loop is CAWGAGASSTDTQYF. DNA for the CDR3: TGTGCCTGGGGGGCAGGGGCTTCTAGCACAGATACGCAGTATTTT.